The clone carrying this TCR beta chain was seen a few times. Germline CDR1 reads LNHDA; CDR2 reads SQIVND (reference sequence). The CDR3 loop spans 16 amino acids. V lost 1 base, J lost 0 bases, and 13 bases lay in between. These data come from a study of tumor-infiltrating lymphocytes in oesophageal squamous cell carcinoma. One entry per CDR3 protein results from TCRdb running MiXCR on the PCR reads. The table shows about 20,000 distinct CDR3 sequences, with under 50% occurring only once. V is TRBV19 and J is TRBJ2-7; a weak D match, TRBD2 (6 bases). The TCR originated in a male donor with esophageal squamous cell carcinoma. The sequencing input was blood. In DNA form, the CDR3 reads TGTGCCAGTAGTATAGGGAGCGGGCTACTCTCCTACGAGCAGTACTTC. Its translation is CASSIGSGLLSYEQYF.